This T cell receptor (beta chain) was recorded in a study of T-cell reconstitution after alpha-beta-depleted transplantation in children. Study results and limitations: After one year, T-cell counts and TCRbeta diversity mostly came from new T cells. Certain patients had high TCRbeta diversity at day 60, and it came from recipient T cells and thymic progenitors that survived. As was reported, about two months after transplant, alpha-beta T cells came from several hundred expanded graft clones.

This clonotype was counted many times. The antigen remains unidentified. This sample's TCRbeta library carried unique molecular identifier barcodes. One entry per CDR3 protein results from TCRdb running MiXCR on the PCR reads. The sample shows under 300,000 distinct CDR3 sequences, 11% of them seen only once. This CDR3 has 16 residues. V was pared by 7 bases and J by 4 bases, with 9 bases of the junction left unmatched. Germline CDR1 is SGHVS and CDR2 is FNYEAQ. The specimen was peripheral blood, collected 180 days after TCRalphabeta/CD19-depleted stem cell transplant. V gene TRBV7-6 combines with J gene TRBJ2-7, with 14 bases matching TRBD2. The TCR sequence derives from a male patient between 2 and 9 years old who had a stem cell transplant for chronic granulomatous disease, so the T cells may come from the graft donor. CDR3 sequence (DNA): TGTGCCAGCACCGCCACCGGGACTAGCGGGAGTTACGAGCAGTACTTC. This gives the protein CASTATGTSGSYEQYF. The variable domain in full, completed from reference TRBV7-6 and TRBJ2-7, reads GAGVSQSPRYKVTKRGQDVALRCDPISGHVSLYWYRQALGQGPEFLTYFNYEAQQDKSGLPNDRFSAERPEGSISTLTIQRTEQRDSAMYRCASTATGTSGSYEQYFGPGTRLTVT.